The rows below give T cell receptor beta chains drawn from one sample of a study of cytomegalovirus exposure and HLA in healthy donors. Repertoires were generated with immunoSEQ multiplex PCR, while TCRdb's copy carries only in-frame clones and drops some. Found here are some 160,000 clones, 82% of them singletons; the top ten hold more than 0.4%. Input material: PBMCs. Every receptor here comes from a woman aged 45-65 years in good health and CMV-seronegative. The CDR3 runs from the conserved cysteine through the conserved F or W. Not every row has a clone size; where given, it reads once, few, many or a size class.

V gene,clone size,CDR3 protein
TRBV27,few,CASSSSYGTGEYNEQFF
TRBV30,.,CAWSGRWTSRVGNEQFF
TRBV28,once,CASSLRAGSGELFF
TRBV6-1,.,CASSFLGAGGEQYF
TRBV2,.,CASSLQGAANEKLFF
TRBV11-2,.,CASSPRQGHEQFF
TRBV7-2,.,CASSRPGTSRYEQYF
TRBV2,once,CASNLSPGTSTDTQYF
TRBV2,.,CASDPDRGESPLHF
TRBV10-3,once,CAIRGQGSYEQYF
TRBV15,.,CATSRAPGLNYNEQFF
TRBV27,.,CASSLDRFGNEQFF
TRBV6-6,.,CASSTGTGVIGEKLFF
TRBV7-2,once,CASSLGLTSGGFETQYF
TRBV14,once,CASSLRGQGNEQFF
TRBV30,.,CAWSTIGTVQYF
TRBV7-2,.,CASSLAAGDRYF
TRBV6-6,.,CASRAKLARVDEQFF
TRBV30,.,CAWSVSGGGNQPQHF
TRBV19,once,CASSIGRVTEAFF
TRBV5-4,once,CASYPGGLAGSSSYNEQFF
TRBV19,.,CASSMTRDTQYF
TRBV9,.,CASSELGANQPQHF
TRBV28,.,CASSLTDYGYTF
TRBV7-6,.,CASSIAAGTSGGAVKTDTQYF
TRBV28,once,CASSQLREGAQPQHF
TRBV19,few,CASSIRDYNEQFF
TRBV6-5,.,CASSYRVPEKLFF
TRBV19,.,CASSRAVGARSTEAFF
TRBV27,.,CASSLGTSDSEEQYF
TRBV28,.,CASSALAGDNEQFF
TRBV11-2,few,CASSLGGGSYEQYF
TRBV5-4,.,CASRTSGGTDTQYF
TRBV19,.,CASSGGSSLNYGYTF
TRBV7-7,once,CASSLGSSDTQYF
TRBV5-4,.,CASSPDQDRRNTIYF
TRBV29-1,.,CSTAGLGHTEAFF
TRBV10-3,.,CAISSGGNTGELFF
TRBV5-1,.,CASSGTGLRSYEQYF
TRBV27,once,CASSLSAGSEQFF
TRBV2,.,CASSLGRGINTIYF
TRBV7-9,.,CSSSDSNDRPSSYEQYF
TRBV2,.,CASSEIGLAGGNEQFF
TRBV6-5,.,CASSYSGQGAYNEQFF
TRBV4-3,once,CASRRAPDYGYTF
TRBV15,.,CATSKNVGTSITDTQYF
TRBV11-2,.,CASSKREAGANVLTF
TRBV6-5,once,CASSGGEMNYGYTF
TRBV11-3,.,CASSLGAITDTQYF
TRBV15,.,CATGRGGSSYEQYF
TRBV4-1,.,CASSQVAGDQPQHF
TRBV10-2,.,CASSPTTYEQYF
TRBV28,few,CASRTQEINQPQHF
TRBV15,.,CATSRGVTGADFTDTQYF